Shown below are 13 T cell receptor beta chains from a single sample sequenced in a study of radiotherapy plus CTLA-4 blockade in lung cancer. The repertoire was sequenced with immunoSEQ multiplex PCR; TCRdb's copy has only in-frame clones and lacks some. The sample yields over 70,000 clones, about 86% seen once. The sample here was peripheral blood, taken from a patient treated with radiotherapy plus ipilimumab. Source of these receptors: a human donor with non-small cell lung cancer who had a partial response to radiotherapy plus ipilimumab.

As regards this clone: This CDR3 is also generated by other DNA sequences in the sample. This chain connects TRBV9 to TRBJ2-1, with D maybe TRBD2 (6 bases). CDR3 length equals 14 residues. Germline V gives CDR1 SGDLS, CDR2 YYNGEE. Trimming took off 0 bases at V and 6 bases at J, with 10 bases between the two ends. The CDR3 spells CASSVGGLANEQFF. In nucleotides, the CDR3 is TGTGCCAGCAGCGTAGGGGGACTGGCCAATGAGCAGTTCTTC.

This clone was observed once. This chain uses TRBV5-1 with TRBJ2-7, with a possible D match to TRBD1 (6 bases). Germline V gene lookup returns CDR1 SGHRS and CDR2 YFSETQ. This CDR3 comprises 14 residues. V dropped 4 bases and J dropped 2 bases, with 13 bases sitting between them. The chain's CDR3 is CASSLQGNPYEQYF. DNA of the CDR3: TGCGCCAGCAGCCTACAGGGAAACCCCTACGAGCAGTACTTC.

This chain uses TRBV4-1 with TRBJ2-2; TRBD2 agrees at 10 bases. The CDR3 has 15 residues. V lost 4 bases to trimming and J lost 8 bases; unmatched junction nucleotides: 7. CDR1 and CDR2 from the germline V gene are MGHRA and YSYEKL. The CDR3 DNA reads TGCGCCAGCAGCCGTCTAGCGGGAGTGAGGGGGGAGCTGTTTTTT. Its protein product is CASSRLAGVRGELFF.

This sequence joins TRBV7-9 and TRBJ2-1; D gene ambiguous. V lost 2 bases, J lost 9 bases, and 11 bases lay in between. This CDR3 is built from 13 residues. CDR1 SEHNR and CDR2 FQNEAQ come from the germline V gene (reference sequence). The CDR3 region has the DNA TGTGCCAGCAGCTTAAGTGGAGCGCCTGAGCAGTTCTTC. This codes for CASSLSGAPEQFF.

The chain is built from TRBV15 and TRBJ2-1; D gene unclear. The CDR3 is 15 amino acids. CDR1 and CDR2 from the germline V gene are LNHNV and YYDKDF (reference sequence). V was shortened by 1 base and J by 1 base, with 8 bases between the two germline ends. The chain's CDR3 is CATSRVAGSYNEQFF. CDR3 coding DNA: TGTGCCACCAGCAGAGTGGCAGGTTCCTACAATGAGCAGTTCTTC.

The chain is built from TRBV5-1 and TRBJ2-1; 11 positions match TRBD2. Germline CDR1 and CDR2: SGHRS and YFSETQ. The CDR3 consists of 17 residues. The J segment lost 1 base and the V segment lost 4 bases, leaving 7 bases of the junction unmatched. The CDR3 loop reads CASSPDPSGRSYNEQFF. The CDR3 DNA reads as TGCGCCAGCAGCCCGGACCCTAGCGGGAGGTCCTACAATGAGCAGTTCTTC.

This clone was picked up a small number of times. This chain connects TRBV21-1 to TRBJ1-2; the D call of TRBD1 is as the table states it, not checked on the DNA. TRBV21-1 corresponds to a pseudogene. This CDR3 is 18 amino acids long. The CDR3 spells CASSILNQDRGRFRGYTF. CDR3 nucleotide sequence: TGTGCCAGCAGCATTTTAAATCAGGACAGGGGGCGCTTCAGGGGCTACACCTTC.

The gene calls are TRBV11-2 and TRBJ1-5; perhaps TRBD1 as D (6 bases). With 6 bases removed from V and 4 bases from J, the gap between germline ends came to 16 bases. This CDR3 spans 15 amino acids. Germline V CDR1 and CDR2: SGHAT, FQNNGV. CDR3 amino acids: CASSEENRVNQPQHF. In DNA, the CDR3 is TGTGCCAGCAGTGAAGAGAACAGGGTAAATCAGCCCCAGCATTTT.

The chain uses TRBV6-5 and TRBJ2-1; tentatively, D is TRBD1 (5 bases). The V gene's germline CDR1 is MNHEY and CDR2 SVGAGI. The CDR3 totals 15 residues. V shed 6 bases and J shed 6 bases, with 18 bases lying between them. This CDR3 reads CASSILGNRFNEQFF. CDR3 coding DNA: TGTGCCAGCAGCATCCTAGGGAACAGGTTCAATGAGCAGTTCTTC.

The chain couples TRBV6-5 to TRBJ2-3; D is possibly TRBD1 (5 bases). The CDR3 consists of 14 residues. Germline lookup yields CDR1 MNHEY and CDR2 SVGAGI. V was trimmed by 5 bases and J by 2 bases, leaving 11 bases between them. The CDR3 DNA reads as TGTGCCAGCAGTGCCCCGACAGCCACAGATACGCAGTATTTT. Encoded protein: CASSAPTATDTQYF.

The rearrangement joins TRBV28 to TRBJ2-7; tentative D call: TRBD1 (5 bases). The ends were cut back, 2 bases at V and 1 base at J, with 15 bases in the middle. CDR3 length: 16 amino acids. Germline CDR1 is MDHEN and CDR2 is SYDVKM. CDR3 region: CASSLPTTESSYEQYF. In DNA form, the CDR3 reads TGTGCCAGCAGTTTACCTACGACAGAGAGTTCCTACGAGCAGTACTTC.

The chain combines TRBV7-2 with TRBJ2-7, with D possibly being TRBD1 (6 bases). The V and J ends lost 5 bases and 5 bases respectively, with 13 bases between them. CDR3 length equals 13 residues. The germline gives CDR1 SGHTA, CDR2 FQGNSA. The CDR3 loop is CASSLSQGNEQYV. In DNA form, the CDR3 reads TGTGCCAGCAGCCTTTCACAGGGAAACGAGCAGTACGTC.

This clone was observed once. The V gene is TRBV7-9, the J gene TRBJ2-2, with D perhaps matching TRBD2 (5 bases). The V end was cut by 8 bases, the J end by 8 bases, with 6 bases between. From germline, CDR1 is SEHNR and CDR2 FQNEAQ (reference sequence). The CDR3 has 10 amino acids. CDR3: CASPGGELFF. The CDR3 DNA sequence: TGTGCCAGCCCGGGGGGGGAGCTGTTTTTT.